These T cell receptor beta chains were read from a single sample in a study of OX40 agonist ivuxolimab in advanced cancers. The table came from immunoSEQ multiplex PCR; TCRdb's copy has only in-frame clones and leaves some out. The sample lists tens of thousands of clones; 75% to 85% were seen once. The sample was CD4+ or CD8+ T cells sorted from blood, taken in a trial of the OX40 agonist ivuxolimab. All receptors derive from an adult with an advanced solid tumor such as melanoma, head and neck, liver or kidney cancer. Each CDR3 is given with its conserved first and last residue. The D gene is left open where the match is weak. Expanded clones get a size class; other rows say once, few or many, or leave the size out.

D gene	clone size	V gene	J gene	CDR3 DNA	CDR3 protein
TRBD2	NA	TRBV6-4	TRBJ2-1	TGTGCCAGCAGTGATGGGACTAGCGGATACAATGAGCAGTTCTTC	CASSDGTSGYNEQFF
NA	once	TRBV18	TRBJ2-1	TGTGCCAGCTCTCGGAGGGGCGCTAACGACAATGAGCAGTTCTTC	CASSRRGANDNEQFF
NA	NA	TRBV7-9	TRBJ2-7	TGTGCCAGCAGCTTATTCCAGGGCGGCACCTACGAGCAGTACTTC	CASSLFQGGTYEQYF
NA	few	TRBV7-9	TRBJ2-5	TGTGCCAGCAGCCTAACGACGGACCAAGAGACCCAGTACTTC	CASSLTTDQETQYF
TRBD2	NA	TRBV9	TRBJ2-7	TGTGCCAGCAGCGGGACTAGCGGGGCTTACGAGCAGTACTTC	CASSGTSGAYEQYF
TRBD2	NA	TRBV2	TRBJ2-2	TGTGCCAGCAGTGATCGGGGACTAGCGGGTTTAGAGGAGCTGTTTTTT	CASSDRGLAGLEELFF
NA	NA	TRBV7-6	TRBJ2-1	TGTGCCAGCAGCTTATCGGGGAGCAGCTACAATGAGCAGTTCTTC	CASSLSGSSYNEQFF
NA	NA	TRBV19	TRBJ2-3	TGTGCCAGTAGTATAGTCCATGCAGATACGCAGTATTTT	CASSIVHADTQYF
NA	NA	TRBV13	TRBJ2-1	TGTGCCAGCAGCTTGAGGGTTACGCATTTCAATGAGCAGTTCTTC	CASSLRVTHFNEQFF
TRBD1	NA	TRBV19	TRBJ2-7	TGTGCCAGTAGTATAGGGACAGGTCCCTACGAGCAGTACTTC	CASSIGTGPYEQYF
NA	once	TRBV28	TRBJ2-5	TGTGCCAGCAGTCCTTCCGAGACCCAGTACTTC	CASSPSETQYF
TRBD1	once	TRBV7-9	TRBJ1-2	TGTGCCAGCAGCTTAGGGGGAACAGGGGCCAAATGGGGCTACACCTTC	CASSLGGTGAKWGYTF
NA	NA	TRBV7-3	TRBJ1-1	TGTGCCAGCAGCTTAATCGGGGGGGCAACTGAAGCTTTCTTT	CASSLIGGATEAFF
TRBD2	NA	TRBV9	TRBJ2-7	TGTGCCAGCAGCGTAGGCCCCGGGACTAGCGGTACGAACGAGCAGTACTTC	CASSVGPGTSGTNEQYF
NA	few	TRBV28	TRBJ1-5	TGTGCGAGTAGGGAGGGATTCGGTCAGCCCCAGCATTTT	CASREGFGQPQHF
NA	few	TRBV7-9	TRBJ2-1	TGTGCCAGCAGCTTCTGGGCGAATGAGCAGTTCTTC	CASSFWANEQFF
NA	few	TRBV14	TRBJ2-3	TGTGCCAGCAGCCCTATCGGGGGCACCATCACAGATACGCAGTATTTT	CASSPIGGTITDTQYF
TRBD1	NA	TRBV29-1	TRBJ1-1	TGCAGCGTTGAAGAATGGGACAGGGGGTGGGACACTGAAGCTTTCTTT	CSVEEWDRGWDTEAFF
TRBD2	NA	TRBV27	TRBJ2-1	TGTGCCAGCAGTTTATCAGGGACTACTCTCAATGAGCAGTTCTTC	CASSLSGTTLNEQFF
TRBD2	NA	TRBV19	TRBJ2-1	TGTGCCAGTAGTATGACTAGCGGGGCCTCTTTCTACAATGAGCAGTTCTTC	CASSMTSGASFYNEQFF
TRBD1	NA	TRBV4-1	TRBJ2-5	TGCGCCAGCAGCCAAGAGACAGGGGTAGGGGAGACCCAGTACTTC	CASSQETGVGETQYF
NA	once	TRBV6-5	TRBJ2-1	TGTGCCAGCAGTCCACAGGGAATTGAGCAGTTCTTC	CASSPQGIEQFF
TRBD2	medium-sized	TRBV30	TRBJ2-7	TGTGCCTGGTCTAGCGGGAGGGTGTACGAGCAGTACTTC	CAWSSGRVYEQYF
NA	NA	TRBV4-1	TRBJ2-1	TGCGCCAGCAGCCAGGATAGTACAACTGAGCAGTTCTTC	CASSQDSTTEQFF
NA	NA	TRBV7-9	TRBJ2-6	TGTGCCAGCAGCTTCGGGACAGCCAACGTCCTGACTTTC	CASSFGTANVLTF
NA	NA	TRBV7-3	TRBJ2-1	TGTGCCAGCAGGTTGAACGAGAACAATGAGCAGTTCTTC	CASRLNENNEQFF
NA	NA	TRBV5-5	TRBJ2-1	TGTGCCAGCAGGGGGGGCTGGACGAGCTACAATGAGCAGTTCTTC	CASRGGWTSYNEQFF
NA	NA	TRBV7-9	TRBJ1-5	TGTGCCAGCAGCTTAGACAATCAGCCCCAGCATTTT	CASSLDNQPQHF
NA	once	TRBV5-4	TRBJ2-5	TGTGCCAGCAGTTACTATCCAAGCGGAGAGACCCAGTACTTC	CASSYYPSGETQYF
NA	NA	TRBV12-5	TRBJ2-7	TGTGCTAGTGGTTTGGTGGTGGGATATTCCCCATACGAGCAGTACTTC	CASGLVVGYSPYEQYF
NA	NA	TRBV9	TRBJ1-5	TGTGCCAGCAGCCAGTTCGCCCAAGCGGGCAATCAGCCCCAGCATTTT	CASSQFAQAGNQPQHF
NA	NA	TRBV7-2	TRBJ2-1	TGTGCCAGCAGCCCCCCAGTATGGGAGGCCTACAATGAGCAGTTCTTC	CASSPPVWEAYNEQFF
TRBD1	NA	TRBV13	TRBJ1-1	TGTGCCAGCAGCCTGACTCGGGACAGTGGTGAAGCTTTCTTT	CASSLTRDSGEAFF